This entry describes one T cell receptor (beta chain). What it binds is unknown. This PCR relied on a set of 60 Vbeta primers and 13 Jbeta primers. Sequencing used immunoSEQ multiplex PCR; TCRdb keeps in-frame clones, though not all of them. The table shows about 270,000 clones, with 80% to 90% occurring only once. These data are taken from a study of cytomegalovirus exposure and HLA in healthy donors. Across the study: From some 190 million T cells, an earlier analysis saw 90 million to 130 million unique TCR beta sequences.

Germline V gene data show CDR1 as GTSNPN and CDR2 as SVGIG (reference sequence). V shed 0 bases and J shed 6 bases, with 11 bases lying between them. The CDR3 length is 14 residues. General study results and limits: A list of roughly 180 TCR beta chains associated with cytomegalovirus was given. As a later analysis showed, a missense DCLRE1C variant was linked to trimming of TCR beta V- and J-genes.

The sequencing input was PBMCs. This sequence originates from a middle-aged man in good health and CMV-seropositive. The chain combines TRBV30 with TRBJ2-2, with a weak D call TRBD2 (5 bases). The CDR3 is CAWSVVRAAGELFF. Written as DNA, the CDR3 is TGTGCCTGGAGTGTTGTGAGGGCCGCCGGGGAGCTGTTTTTT.